The clone carrying this T cell receptor beta chain came up a few times. This record belongs to a study of blood T cell repertoires in COVID-19. Study-level background: T cells, B-cell-depleted T cells, or PBMCs provided the cDNA or gDNA that served as material.

As handled by the study authors: Cell counts per sample came from amplifying reference gene primers. Using immunoSEQ multiplex PCR, the repertoire was profiled, and TCRdb retains in-frame clones only, with some absent. The V and J calls and clone size were taken over from that table, and D and trimming were inferred from the DNA. The sample records fewer than 150,000 clones, almost 85% being singletons. Germline CDR1 MGHRA, CDR2 YSYEKL. After removal of 2 bases from V and 7 bases from J, the junction contained 4 bases not matched to a gene. The CDR3 consists of 16 residues. The material sequenced was peripheral blood. The chain combines TRBV4-1 with TRBJ2-4, with TRBD2 matching 14 bases. This sequence originates from a human donor in a cohort sampled during active COVID-19. This CDR3 is CASSQSTSGGANIQYF. In DNA, the CDR3 is TGCGCCAGCAGCCAATCGACTAGCGGGGGGGCGAACATTCAGTACTTC.